Listed below are T cell receptor beta chains from one sample, sequenced in a study of T cells in Graves' hyperthyroidism and ophthalmopathy. A single record per CDR3 protein comes from TCRdb applying MiXCR to the multiplex PCR reads. Here the sample spans about 420,000 distinct CDR3 sequences, 15% to 19% being singletons. The sample taken for sequencing was blood. Source of these receptors: a woman aged 18-29 years with Graves' hyperthyroidism. Each CDR3 is given with its conserved first and last residue. A D gene is named only where the DNA matches it firmly. Size is stated for part of the rows, as once, few or many counts, or as a class when the clone is expanded.

v_gene: TRBV15
len: 14
abundance: many
j_gene: TRBJ2-7
d_gene: .
CDR3aa: CATSRDVISYEQYF
CDR3nt: TGTGCCACCAGCAGAGATGTAATCTCCTACGAGCAGTACTTC

v_gene: TRBV6-1
len: 14
abundance: .
j_gene: TRBJ2-5
d_gene: .
CDR3aa: CASNSLVGQETQYF
CDR3nt: TGTGCCAGCAACAGCCTAGTGGGGCAAGAGACCCAGTACTTC

v_gene: TRBV7-2
len: 15
abundance: few
j_gene: TRBJ1-1
d_gene: .
CDR3aa: CASSLSAGGNTEAFF
CDR3nt: TGTGCCAGCAGCTTATCGGCCGGGGGGAACACTGAAGCTTTCTTT

v_gene: TRBV12-3/TRBV12-4
len: 14
abundance: .
j_gene: TRBJ2-1
d_gene: .
CDR3aa: CASSLPSWGNEQFF
CDR3nt: TGTGCCAGCAGTTTGCCATCGTGGGGCAATGAGCAGTTCTTC

v_gene: TRBV2
len: 15
abundance: few
j_gene: TRBJ1-5
d_gene: TRBD1
CDR3aa: CASRRDETGAQPQHF
CDR3nt: TGTGCCAGCAGACGCGATGAGACAGGGGCCCAGCCCCAGCATTTT

v_gene: TRBV12-3/TRBV12-4
len: 14
abundance: many
j_gene: TRBJ2-5
d_gene: .
CDR3aa: CASSALGPQETQYF
CDR3nt: TGTGCCAGCAGTGCACTTGGCCCTCAGGAGACCCAGTACTTC

v_gene: TRBV20-1
len: 15
abundance: .
j_gene: TRBJ2-7
d_gene: .
CDR3aa: CSALDPSTQHSEQYF
CDR3nt: TGCAGTGCTTTAGACCCCTCAACTCAGCATTCCGAGCAGTACTTC

v_gene: TRBV25-1
len: 14
abundance: .
j_gene: TRBJ2-1
d_gene: .
CDR3aa: CASSPSRSLGEQFF
CDR3nt: TGTGCCAGCAGTCCGTCTAGGAGTCTTGGTGAGCAGTTCTTC

v_gene: TRBV28
len: 15
abundance: .
j_gene: TRBJ2-7
d_gene: TRBD1
CDR3aa: CASSLPGQGFYEQYF
CDR3nt: TGTGCCAGCAGTTTACCGGGACAGGGGTTTTACGAGCAGTACTTC

v_gene: TRBV7-9
len: 12
abundance: .
j_gene: TRBJ1-2
d_gene: .
CDR3aa: CASSLGEGGYTF
CDR3nt: TGTGCCAGCAGCTTGGGGGAAGGGGGCTACACCTTC

v_gene: TRBV20-1
len: 13
abundance: .
j_gene: TRBJ1-6
d_gene: .
CDR3aa: CSASDRINSPLHF
CDR3nt: TGCAGTGCTAGCGACAGGATTAATTCACCCCTCCACTTT

v_gene: TRBV7-2
len: 15
abundance: many
j_gene: TRBJ2-5
d_gene: TRBD2
CDR3aa: CASSPGLAVQETQYF
CDR3nt: TGTGCCAGCAGCCCGGGACTAGCGGTACAAGAGACCCAGTACTTC

v_gene: TRBV4-3
len: 15
abundance: .
j_gene: TRBJ2-3
d_gene: .
CDR3aa: CASSQGGGRTDTQYF
CDR3nt: TGCGCCAGCAGCCAAGGAGGGGGGCGCACAGATACGCAGTATTTT

v_gene: TRBV2
len: 13
abundance: many
j_gene: TRBJ2-7
d_gene: TRBD2
CDR3aa: CASSLAGRGGQYF
CDR3nt: TGTGCCAGCAGCCTAGCGGGACGAGGTGGGCAGTACTTC

v_gene: TRBV20-1
len: 16
abundance: many
j_gene: TRBJ1-2
d_gene: TRBD1
CDR3aa: CSALRGQGGFIGGYTF
CDR3nt: TGCAGTGCTCTTAGAGGACAGGGTGGTTTTATAGGTGGCTACACCTTC

v_gene: TRBV11-3
len: 14
abundance: many
j_gene: TRBJ2-3
d_gene: .
CDR3aa: CASSSSGYTDTQYF
CDR3nt: TGTGCCAGCAGCTCCTCGGGGTATACAGATACGCAGTATTTT

v_gene: TRBV27
len: 13
abundance: many
j_gene: TRBJ2-1
d_gene: .
CDR3aa: CASSLSAVDQQFF
CDR3nt: TGTGCCAGCAGTTTATCAGCCGTCGACCAGCAGTTCTTC

v_gene: TRBV9
len: 13
abundance: few
j_gene: TRBJ2-2
d_gene: .
CDR3aa: CASSDRLAGELFF
CDR3nt: TGTGCCAGCAGCGACAGATTGGCCGGGGAGCTGTTTTTT

v_gene: TRBV9
len: 16
abundance: .
j_gene: TRBJ2-1
d_gene: TRBD2
CDR3aa: CASSAGLAGDQETQFF
CDR3nt: TGTGCCAGCAGCGCCGGACTAGCGGGGGACCAAGAGACCCAGTTCTTC

v_gene: TRBV7-2
len: 16
abundance: .
j_gene: TRBJ2-3
d_gene: TRBD2
CDR3aa: CASSLGPGLATDTQYF
CDR3nt: TGTGCCAGCAGCTTGGGGCCGGGACTAGCGACAGATACGCAGTATTTT

v_gene: TRBV20-1
len: 14
abundance: few
j_gene: TRBJ2-3
d_gene: TRBD2
CDR3aa: CSAMTSGRTDTQYF
CDR3nt: TGCAGTGCCATGACTAGCGGGAGAACCGATACGCAGTATTTT

v_gene: TRBV6-1
len: 15
abundance: many
j_gene: TRBJ1-6
d_gene: .
CDR3aa: CASSRGGTVNSPLHF
CDR3nt: TGTGCCAGCAGCCGAGGCGGGACGGTGAATTCACCCCTCCACTTT

v_gene: TRBV7-7
len: 13
abundance: .
j_gene: TRBJ2-1
d_gene: .
CDR3aa: CASSDLGEDEQFF
CDR3nt: TGTGCTAGCAGCGATCTTGGGGAGGATGAGCAGTTCTTC

v_gene: TRBV11-2
len: 15
abundance: many
j_gene: TRBJ1-2
d_gene: .
CDR3aa: CASSFTGATNYGYTF
CDR3nt: TGTGCCAGCAGCTTCACAGGAGCTACTAACTATGGCTACACCTTC

v_gene: TRBV18
len: 14
abundance: .
j_gene: TRBJ1-1
d_gene: .
CDR3aa: CASSQAPGATEAFF
CDR3nt: TGTGCCAGCTCACAGGCCCCGGGGGCTACTGAAGCTTTCTTT

v_gene: TRBV28
len: 14
abundance: many
j_gene: TRBJ2-7
d_gene: .
CDR3aa: CASSLAGGINEQYF
CDR3nt: TGTGCCAGCAGTTTGGCTGGGGGCATCAACGAGCAGTACTTC

v_gene: TRBV10-3
len: 15
abundance: few
j_gene: TRBJ2-1
d_gene: .
CDR3aa: CAISESSYGHNEQFF
CDR3nt: TGTGCCATCAGTGAGTCTAGTTACGGGCACAATGAGCAGTTCTTC

v_gene: TRBV2
len: 15
abundance: many
j_gene: TRBJ2-2
d_gene: .
CDR3aa: CASRFDLSNTGELFF
CDR3nt: TGTGCCAGCAGATTCGACCTATCTAACACCGGGGAGCTGTTTTTT

v_gene: TRBV25-1
len: 14
abundance: .
j_gene: TRBJ2-1
d_gene: .
CDR3aa: CASKPQTASNEQFF
CDR3nt: TGTGCCAGCAAGCCTCAGACAGCCTCGAATGAGCAGTTCTTC

v_gene: TRBV7-2
len: 18
abundance: .
j_gene: TRBJ2-1
d_gene: TRBD2
CDR3aa: CASSPRGGLAELYNEQFF
CDR3nt: TGTGCCAGCTCACCAAGGGGTGGGCTAGCGGAGCTTTACAATGAGCAGTTCTTC

v_gene: TRBV7-3
len: 14
abundance: many
j_gene: TRBJ1-1
d_gene: .
CDR3aa: CASSLQGENTEAFF
CDR3nt: TGTGCCAGCAGCCTACAGGGCGAAAACACTGAAGCTTTCTTT

v_gene: TRBV27
len: 14
abundance: many
j_gene: TRBJ2-1
d_gene: .
CDR3aa: CASSLESSADEQFF
CDR3nt: TGTGCCAGCAGTTTAGAGTCTAGCGCCGATGAGCAGTTCTTC

v_gene: TRBV28
len: 10
abundance: few
j_gene: TRBJ2-7
d_gene: .
CDR3aa: CASQIYEQYF
CDR3nt: TGTGCCAGCCAAATTTACGAGCAGTACTTC

v_gene: TRBV28
len: 13
abundance: .
j_gene: TRBJ2-2
d_gene: .
CDR3aa: CASSLLQAGELFF
CDR3nt: TGTGCCAGCAGTTTATTACAGGCCGGGGAGCTGTTTTTT

v_gene: TRBV4-1
len: 17
abundance: .
j_gene: TRBJ1-2
d_gene: TRBD1
CDR3aa: CASNQDGTAGVPYGYTF
CDR3nt: TGCGCCAGCAACCAAGACGGGACAGCGGGCGTACCCTATGGCTACACCTTC

v_gene: TRBV11-2
len: 15
abundance: many
j_gene: TRBJ2-5
d_gene: TRBD2
CDR3aa: CASSPGLAFQETQYF
CDR3nt: TGTGCCAGCAGCCCAGGACTAGCCTTCCAAGAGACCCAGTACTTC

v_gene: TRBV2
len: 16
abundance: many
j_gene: TRBJ2-2
d_gene: .
CDR3aa: CASSELAYPNTGELFF
CDR3nt: TGTGCCAGCAGTGAACTGGCGTATCCAAACACCGGGGAGCTGTTTTTT

v_gene: TRBV5-5
len: 16
abundance: many
j_gene: TRBJ2-7
d_gene: TRBD2
CDR3aa: CASSLSGLAGAYEQYF
CDR3nt: TGTGCCAGCAGCTTAAGTGGACTAGCGGGAGCATACGAGCAGTACTTC

v_gene: TRBV6-1
len: 15
abundance: many
j_gene: TRBJ2-2
d_gene: TRBD2
CDR3aa: CASSPRLAGTGELFF
CDR3nt: TGTGCCAGCAGTCCCCGACTAGCAGGGACCGGGGAGCTGTTTTTT

v_gene: TRBV12-3/TRBV12-4
len: 15
abundance: many
j_gene: TRBJ2-7
d_gene: TRBD1
CDR3aa: CASRPGTANTYEQYF
CDR3nt: TGTGCCAGCAGACCAGGGACAGCGAACACCTACGAGCAGTACTTC

v_gene: TRBV29-1
len: 12
abundance: few
j_gene: TRBJ2-7
d_gene: .
CDR3aa: CSVRDNSYEQYF
CDR3nt: TGCAGCGTTCGGGACAACTCCTACGAGCAGTACTTC

v_gene: TRBV11-2
len: 12
abundance: many
j_gene: TRBJ2-3
d_gene: .
CDR3aa: CASSPRTGTQYF
CDR3nt: TGTGCCAGCAGCCCGAGGACCGGTACGCAGTATTTT

v_gene: TRBV11-2
len: 15
abundance: few
j_gene: TRBJ2-1
d_gene: .
CDR3aa: CASSFGAGRGHEQFF
CDR3nt: TGTGCCAGCAGCTTCGGGGCAGGGAGAGGTCATGAGCAGTTCTTC

v_gene: TRBV7-6
len: 18
abundance: few
j_gene: TRBJ2-1
d_gene: .
CDR3aa: CANTPKLWSRNSYNEQFF
CDR3nt: TGTGCCAATACCCCAAAATTGTGGAGCAGAAACTCCTACAATGAGCAGTTCTTC

v_gene: TRBV20-1
len: 14
abundance: once
j_gene: TRBJ2-5
d_gene: TRBD1
CDR3aa: CSASTEGQQETQYF
CDR3nt: TGCAGTGCTAGCACCGAGGGACAGCAAGAGACCCAGTACTTC

v_gene: TRBV7-2
len: 16
abundance: many
j_gene: TRBJ1-2
d_gene: TRBD1
CDR3aa: CASSLLPGGDDYGYTF
CDR3nt: TGTGCCAGCAGCTTATTGCCAGGGGGGGACGACTATGGCTACACCTTC

v_gene: TRBV9
len: 15
abundance: few
j_gene: TRBJ2-1
d_gene: TRBD2
CDR3aa: CASSVAREGLNEQFF
CDR3nt: TGTGCCAGCAGCGTAGCCCGGGAGGGCCTGAATGAGCAGTTCTTC

v_gene: TRBV5-6
len: 15
abundance: .
j_gene: TRBJ2-4
d_gene: .
CDR3aa: CASSFLDRRGNIQYF
CDR3nt: TGTGCCAGCAGCTTTTTGGACAGAAGGGGAAACATTCAGTACTTC

v_gene: TRBV20-1
len: 15
abundance: .
j_gene: TRBJ2-3
d_gene: .
CDR3aa: CSARDWGSGTDTQYF
CDR3nt: TGCAGTGCTAGAGATTGGGGTTCGGGAACAGATACGCAGTATTTT

v_gene: TRBV4-1
len: 15
abundance: .
j_gene: TRBJ2-1
d_gene: .
CDR3aa: CASSLEGRDPNEQFF
CDR3nt: TGCGCCAGCAGCCTCGAAGGACGTGACCCAAATGAGCAGTTCTTC

v_gene: TRBV12-3/TRBV12-4
len: 16
abundance: few
j_gene: TRBJ2-1
d_gene: TRBD2
CDR3aa: CASSRLLAGGNNEQFF
CDR3nt: TGTGCCAGCAGTCGACTACTAGCGGGGGGGAACAATGAGCAGTTCTTC

v_gene: TRBV7-3
len: 15
abundance: few
j_gene: TRBJ2-2
d_gene: .
CDR3aa: CASSRVPGNTGELFF
CDR3nt: TGTGCCAGCAGCCGAGTCCCAGGGAACACCGGGGAGCTGTTTTTT

v_gene: TRBV5-5
len: 15
abundance: few
j_gene: TRBJ2-3
d_gene: TRBD1
CDR3aa: CASSSYDREGATQYF
CDR3nt: TGTGCCAGCAGCTCATATGACAGGGAAGGTGCTACGCAGTATTTT

v_gene: TRBV28
len: 14
abundance: .
j_gene: TRBJ2-2
d_gene: .
CDR3aa: CASRGGTVTGELFF
CDR3nt: TGTGCCAGCAGGGGTGGGACGGTCACCGGGGAGCTGTTTTTT

v_gene: TRBV2
len: 15
abundance: few
j_gene: TRBJ1-5
d_gene: .
CDR3aa: CASSSEWNSNQPQHF
CDR3nt: TGTGCCAGCAGTAGCGAATGGAATAGCAATCAGCCCCAGCATTTT

v_gene: TRBV2
len: 14
abundance: few
j_gene: TRBJ1-2
d_gene: TRBD1
CDR3aa: CASSADRGHYGYTF
CDR3nt: TGTGCCAGCAGTGCGGACAGGGGGCACTATGGCTACACCTTC

v_gene: TRBV19
len: 15
abundance: few
j_gene: TRBJ2-1
d_gene: TRBD2
CDR3aa: CASSQWTGGGGEQFF
CDR3nt: TGTGCCAGTAGTCAGTGGACGGGAGGTGGCGGTGAGCAGTTCTTC

v_gene: TRBV7-8
len: 14
abundance: .
j_gene: TRBJ1-1
d_gene: .
CDR3aa: CASSLAGPDTEAFF
CDR3nt: TGTGCCAGCAGCTTAGCGGGCCCGGACACTGAAGCTTTCTTT

v_gene: TRBV20-1
len: 13
abundance: .
j_gene: TRBJ2-7
d_gene: .
CDR3aa: CSAGDTNSYEQYF
CDR3nt: TGCAGTGCTGGGGACACCAACTCCTACGAGCAGTACTTC